This TCR beta chain originates from a study of glioma-infiltrating T cells after dendritic cell vaccination. Study at large: Autologous tumor lysate was loaded overnight onto monocyte-derived dendritic cells grown less than 8 days with IL-4 and GM-CSF.

This clone was seen a few times. Measured with immunoSEQ multiplex PCR; TCRdb has only the in-frame clones, and not every one. The sample records 100,000 to 120,000 clones, around 87% being singletons. CDR1 and CDR2 from the germline V gene are MNHNS and SASEGT. This CDR3 is built from 15 residues. Germline trimming cut 2 bases from V and 9 bases from J; bases unmatched to any gene: 5. Time point: after dendritic cell vaccination, including at tumor progression/relapse. PBMC sampling occurred before vaccination, two weeks after the third dose, and at progression. The chain is built from TRBV6-1 and TRBJ1-6; 9 bases align to TRBD1. This specimen consisted of blood, obtained after dendritic cell vaccination. The sequence came from a human donor with glioblastoma. CDR3 DNA sequence: TGTGCCAGCAGTGAAATACAGGGGGCTTCTTCACCCCTCCACTTT. It is translated as CASSEIQGASSPLHF.